Below, 18 T cell receptor beta chains from the same sample are listed, as sequenced in a study of OX40 agonist ivuxolimab in advanced cancers. Clones were read by immunoSEQ multiplex PCR, and TCRdb kept only the in-frame ones, dropping some. This table holds some 45,000 clones, just over 85% found once. The material was CD4+ or CD8+ T cells sorted from blood, obtained in a trial of the OX40 agonist ivuxolimab. The receptors stem from an adult with an advanced solid tumor such as melanoma, head and neck, liver or kidney cancer.

The chain carries TRBV29-1 and TRBJ1-2, with 8 positions matching TRBD1. This CDR3 comprises 14 residues. The germline V gene encodes CDR1 SQVTM and CDR2 ANQGSEA. Trimming cost V 6 bases and J 4 bases; bases outside gene matches: 10. The CDR3 is CSVDPGTGGYGYTF. CDR3 DNA sequence: TGCAGCGTCGACCCGGGCACAGGGGGCTATGGCTACACCTTC.

This rearrangement joins TRBV4-1 to TRBJ1-2; D is unresolved. The CDR3 loop spans 13 amino acids. Germline V CDR1 and CDR2: MGHRA, YSYEKL. Trimming took 1 base from V and 4 from J, leaving 7 bases between them. This chain's CDR3 is CASSQGLAYGYTF. The CDR3 bases are TGCGCCAGCAGCCAAGGGTTGGCCTATGGCTACACCTTC.

The chain joins TRBV6-5 to TRBJ2-5, with D unclear. V was shortened by 1 base and J by 3 bases, with 6 bases between the two germline ends. Germline values: CDR1 MNHEY, CDR2 SVGAGI. The CDR3 totals 13 residues. The CDR3 region is CASSYLNKETQYF. The CDR3 DNA reads as TGTGCCAGCAGTTACTTGAATAAAGAGACCCAGTACTTC.

This chain joins TRBV11-2 and TRBJ2-5; D possibly corresponds to TRBD2 (6 bases). CDR1 is SGHAT, CDR2 FQNNGV, per germline. V was pared by 7 bases and J by 5 bases, with 23 bases between. The CDR3 runs 16 residues. The CDR3 sequence is CASTFVDPGVPETQYF. CDR3 sequence (DNA): TGTGCCAGCACCTTCGTGGACCCGGGAGTCCCTGAGACCCAGTACTTC.

This clone was recorded only once. The chain joins TRBV13 to TRBJ1-4, with TRBD1 matching 8 bases. Germline trimming cut 4 bases from V and 7 bases from J; bases unmatched to any gene: 8. The CDR3 extends over 15 amino acids. Germline lookup yields CDR1 PRHDT and CDR2 FYEKMQ (reference sequence). CDR3 DNA: TGTGCCAGCAGCTCCGCAGGGGGCGCATCTGAAAAACTGTTTTTT. Residues: CASSSAGGASEKLFF.

This chain links TRBV11-2 with TRBJ2-5, with D tentatively TRBD2 (6 bases). This CDR3 comprises 15 residues. Trimming removed 0 bases at V and 2 bases at J, with 10 bases between. From germline, CDR1 is SGHAT and CDR2 FQNNGV. In DNA form, the CDR3 reads TGTGCCAGCAGCTTAGATTCCGGAGGGCAAGAGACCCAGTACTTC. Residues: CASSLDSGGQETQYF.

The chain couples TRBV10-2 to TRBJ2-3; 7 bases are shared with TRBD2. The CDR3 is 15 residues long. J was trimmed by 5 bases and V by 7 bases; bases with no gene match: 12. Germline V lookup: CDR1 WSHSY, CDR2 SAAADI. The CDR3 region is CASTQIERGGDTQYF. The CDR3 bases are TGCGCCAGCACCCAAATCGAGCGGGGAGGAGATACGCAGTATTTT.

This clone was seen only a few times. This chain links TRBV27 with TRBJ1-2; 7 positions match TRBD1. The V and J ends lost 6 bases and 6 bases, in that order; junction bases with no gene match: 1. This CDR3 is built from 11 residues. From germline, CDR1 is MNHEY and CDR2 SMNVEV (reference sequence). CDR3 sequence (DNA): TGTGCCAGCAGACAGGGGAATGGCTACACCTTC. Translated, it gives CASRQGNGYTF.

The chain has TRBV19 and TRBJ1-1, with D perhaps TRBD1 (6 bases). The CDR3 consists of 14 residues. From germline, CDR1 is LNHDA and CDR2 SQIVND (reference sequence). Trimming removed 4 bases from V and 0 bases from J, with 9 bases in between. This CDR3 reads CASSTRGMNTEAFF. The CDR3 coding sequence is TGTGCCAGTAGTACCAGGGGAATGAACACTGAAGCTTTCTTT.

The J gene is TRBJ2-7, the V gene TRBV6-1, with 14 bases lining up with TRBD2. This CDR3 is built from 15 residues. The V gene's germline CDR1 is MNHNS and CDR2 SASEGT. V gave up 5 bases and J gave up 4 bases; unmatched junction bases: 4. The CDR3 is CASSSTSGGAYEQYF. The DNA of the CDR3 is TGTGCCAGCAGTTCGACTAGCGGGGGGGCTTACGAGCAGTACTTC.

The chain is built from TRBV5-4 and TRBJ1-2; maybe TRBD1 (5 bases). V shed 4 bases and J shed 7 bases, with 17 bases lying between them. Germline loops: CDR1 SGHNT, CDR2 YYREEE (reference sequence). The CDR3 totals 14 residues. CDR3 sequence reads: CASSQDPGPAGYTF. The CDR3 DNA reads TGTGCCAGCAGCCAAGATCCGGGACCGGCTGGCTACACCTTC. The full variable domain, completed using reference TRBV5-4 and TRBJ1-2, is ETGVTQSPTHLIKTRGQQVTLRCSSQSGHNTVSWYQQALGQGPQFIFQYYREEENGRGNFPPRFSGLQFPNYSSELNVNALELDDSALYLCASSQDPGPAGYTFGSGTRLTVV.

This chain connects TRBV5-1 to TRBJ1-1; D gene unclear. V was trimmed by 7 bases and J by 0 bases, leaving 10 bases between them. Looked up from germline, CDR1 is SGHRS and CDR2 is YFSETQ. The CDR3 sequence is 13 residues long. The CDR3: CASWGDLNTEAFF. CDR3 nucleotides: TGCGCCAGCTGGGGTGATCTGAACACTGAAGCTTTCTTT.

The chain has TRBV7-2 and TRBJ1-6; TRBD1 is a possible D gene (6 bases). Trimming pared 1 base from V and 11 bases from J, leaving 21 bases between. This CDR3 contains 17 residues. Germline CDR1 SGHTA, CDR2 FQGNSA. The DNA for the CDR3 is TGTGCCAGCAGCTTAGATTGGTCAGGGGATGTCGGTCCACCCCTCCACTTT. As protein: CASSLDWSGDVGPPLHF.

This sequence joins TRBV19 and TRBJ1-1, with 10 bases lining up with TRBD1. CDR1 and CDR2 from the germline V gene are LNHDA and SQIVND (reference sequence). J gave up 4 bases and V 7 bases, and 6 bases lay outside the gene matches. The CDR3 contains 14 residues. As DNA, the CDR3 is TGTGCCAGTACCACATGGACAGGGGGCACTGAAGCTTTCTTT. This encodes CASTTWTGGTEAFF. The full variable domain, completed using reference TRBV19 and TRBJ1-1, is DGGITQSPKYLFRKEGQNVTLSCEQNLNHDAMYWYRQDPGQGLRLIYYSQIVNDFQKGDIAEGYSVSREKKESFPLTVTSAQKNPTAFYLCASTTWTGGTEAFFGQGTRLTVV.

This clone was observed a few times. V usage is TRBV5-6 and J usage is TRBJ2-5; no reliable D call. V was cut by 0 bases and J by 2 bases, with 8 bases left in between. The CDR3 runs 14 residues. Germline lookup yields CDR1 SGHDT and CDR2 YYEEEE. CDR3: CASSLGDGQETQYF. DNA of the CDR3: TGTGCCAGCAGCTTGGGCGACGGACAAGAGACCCAGTACTTC.

CDR3 sequence (DNA): TGCGCCAGCAGCCAAGAACCGGGGGGGCCGAGGGAGCTGTTTTTT. Protein: CASSQEPGGPRELFF. This chain uses TRBV4-1 with TRBJ2-2, with 8 bases aligning to TRBD2. CDR1 and CDR2 from the germline V gene are MGHRA and YSYEKL. V gave up 0 bases and J gave up 9 bases; unmatched junction bases: 6. The CDR3 has 15 amino acids.

This clone was seen once. The CDR3 DNA reads TGTGCCAGCAGCTTCATTGACAGTATTAATTCACCCCTCCACTTT. It yields the protein CASSFIDSINSPLHF. The V gene is TRBV7-2, the J gene TRBJ1-6; D is possibly TRBD1 (5 bases). The ends were cut back, 3 bases at V and 6 bases at J, with 12 bases in the middle. The CDR3 is 15 residues long. CDR1 is SGHTA and CDR2 is FQGNSA in the germline V gene.

In nucleotides, the CDR3 is TGTGCCAGCAGTTTGACGGGAGGAGTTGAAAAACTGTTTTTT. The encoded protein is CASSLTGGVEKLFF. The V call is TRBV6-6, the J call TRBJ1-4, with D unresolved. V dropped 4 bases and J dropped 7 bases, with 13 bases sitting between them. Looked up from germline, CDR1 is MNHNY and CDR2 is SVGAGI (reference sequence). The CDR3 consists of 14 residues.